The source of this TCR beta chain is a study of control samples from healthy donors and cancer patients. Trimming left V 5 bases short and J 6 bases short, with 17 bases between. CDR3 length: 14 residues. In germline, CDR1 is LNHDA, CDR2 SQIVND (reference sequence). Here immunoSEQ multiplex PCR was the method, and the copy in TCRdb shows in-frame clones only, minus some. Here the sample spans approximately 150,000 clones, about 86% being singletons. The chain links TRBV19 to TRBJ2-7; possibly TRBD1 for D (6 bases). The sample taken for sequencing was blood. The receptor was isolated from a man aged 18 to 30 in good health. The CDR3 nucleotides read TGTGCCAGTAGTCCCCCGGGACATTTCCTCGAGCAGTACTTC. It is translated as CASSPPGHFLEQYF. The full variable domain, completed using reference TRBV19 and TRBJ2-7, is DGGITQSPKYLFRKEGQNVTLSCEQNLNHDAMYWYRQDPGQGLRLIYYSQIVNDFQKGDIAEGYSVSREKKESFPLTVTSAQKNPTAFYLCASSPPGHFLEQYFGPGTRLTVT.